This TCR beta chain was identified in a study of blood T cell repertoires in COVID-19. Produced via immunoSEQ multiplex PCR; TCRdb's table is partial and in-frame only. This table holds around 130,000 clones, about 83% found once. Germline V gene lookup returns CDR1 SGHVS and CDR2 FNYEAQ. The CDR3 is made up of 14 amino acids. Trimming left V 0 bases short and J 5 bases short, with 11 bases between. This sequence joins TRBV7-6 and TRBJ2-7; D is perhaps TRBD1 (5 bases). The receptor was derived from a woman aged 45-60 years with acute or convalescent COVID-19. The sequenced sample was peripheral blood. CDR3 nucleotides: TGTGCCAGCAGCTTAGCGAACAGGTGGGACGAGCAGTACTTC. Amino acids: CASSLANRWDEQYF. The entire variable domain, with the rest obtained from reference TRBV7-6 and TRBJ2-7, is as follows: GAGVSQSPRYKVTKRGQDVALRCDPISGHVSLYWYRQALGQGPEFLTYFNYEAQQDKSGLPNDRFSAERPEGSISTLTIQRTEQRDSAMYRCASSLANRWDEQYFGPGTRLTVT.